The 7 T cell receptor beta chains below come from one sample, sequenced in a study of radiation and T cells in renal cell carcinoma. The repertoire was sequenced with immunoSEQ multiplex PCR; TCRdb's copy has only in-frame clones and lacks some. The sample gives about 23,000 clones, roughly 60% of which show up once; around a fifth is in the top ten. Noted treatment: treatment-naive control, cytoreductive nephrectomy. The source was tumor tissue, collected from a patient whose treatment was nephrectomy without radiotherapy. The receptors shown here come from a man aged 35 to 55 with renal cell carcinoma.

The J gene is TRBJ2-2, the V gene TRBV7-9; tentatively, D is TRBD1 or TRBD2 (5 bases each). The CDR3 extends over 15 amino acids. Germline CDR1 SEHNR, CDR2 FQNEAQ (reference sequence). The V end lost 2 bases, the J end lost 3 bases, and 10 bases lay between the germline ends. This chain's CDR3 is CASSLSGPHTGELFF. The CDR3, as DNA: TGTGCCAGCAGCTTATCGGGGCCCCACACCGGGGAGCTGTTTTTT.

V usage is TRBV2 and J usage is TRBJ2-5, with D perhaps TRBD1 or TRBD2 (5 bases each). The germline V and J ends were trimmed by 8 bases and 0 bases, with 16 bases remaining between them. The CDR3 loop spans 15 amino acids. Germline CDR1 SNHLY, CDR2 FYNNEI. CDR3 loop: CASANSGTYQETQYF. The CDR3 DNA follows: TGTGCCAGCGCTAACTCCGGGACCTACCAAGAGACCCAGTACTTC.

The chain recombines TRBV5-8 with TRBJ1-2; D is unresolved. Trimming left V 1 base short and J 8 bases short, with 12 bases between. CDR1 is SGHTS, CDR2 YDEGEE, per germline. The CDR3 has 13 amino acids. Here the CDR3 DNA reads TGTGCCAGCAGCTTGACAGTCGCTTGGGGCTACACCTTC. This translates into CASSLTVAWGYTF.

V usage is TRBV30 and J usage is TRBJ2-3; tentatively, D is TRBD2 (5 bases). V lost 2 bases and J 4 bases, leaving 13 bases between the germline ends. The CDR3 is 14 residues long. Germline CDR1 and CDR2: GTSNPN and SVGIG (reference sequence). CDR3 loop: CAWSMWRTADTQYF. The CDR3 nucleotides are TGTGCCTGGAGTATGTGGAGGACCGCAGATACGCAGTATTTT. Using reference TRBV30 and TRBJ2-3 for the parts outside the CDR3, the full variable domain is SQTIHQWPATLVQPVGSPLSLECTVEGTSNPNLYWYRQAAGRGLQLLFYSVGIGQISSEVPQNLSASRPQDRQFILSSKKLLLSDSGFYLCAWSMWRTADTQYFGPGTRLTVL.

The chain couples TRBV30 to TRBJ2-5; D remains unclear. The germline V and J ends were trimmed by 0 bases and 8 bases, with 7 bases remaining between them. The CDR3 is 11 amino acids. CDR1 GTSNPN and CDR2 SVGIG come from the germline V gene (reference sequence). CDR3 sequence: CAWSVSDTQYF. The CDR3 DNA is TGTGCCTGGAGTGTAAGTGACACCCAGTACTTC.

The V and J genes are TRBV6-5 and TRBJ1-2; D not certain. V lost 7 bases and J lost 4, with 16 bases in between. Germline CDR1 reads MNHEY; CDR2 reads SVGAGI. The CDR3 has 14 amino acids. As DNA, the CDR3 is TGTGCCAGCACTTCCCCATCGACACCCTATGGCTACACCTTC. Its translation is CASTSPSTPYGYTF.

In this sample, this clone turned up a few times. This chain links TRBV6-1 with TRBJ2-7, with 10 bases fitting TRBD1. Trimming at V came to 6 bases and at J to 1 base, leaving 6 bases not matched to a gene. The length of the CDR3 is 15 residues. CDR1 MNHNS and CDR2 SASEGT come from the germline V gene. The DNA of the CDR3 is TGTGCCAGCAGGAGGGACAGGGGAAAATCCTACGAGCAGTACGTC. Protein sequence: CASRRDRGKSYEQYV.